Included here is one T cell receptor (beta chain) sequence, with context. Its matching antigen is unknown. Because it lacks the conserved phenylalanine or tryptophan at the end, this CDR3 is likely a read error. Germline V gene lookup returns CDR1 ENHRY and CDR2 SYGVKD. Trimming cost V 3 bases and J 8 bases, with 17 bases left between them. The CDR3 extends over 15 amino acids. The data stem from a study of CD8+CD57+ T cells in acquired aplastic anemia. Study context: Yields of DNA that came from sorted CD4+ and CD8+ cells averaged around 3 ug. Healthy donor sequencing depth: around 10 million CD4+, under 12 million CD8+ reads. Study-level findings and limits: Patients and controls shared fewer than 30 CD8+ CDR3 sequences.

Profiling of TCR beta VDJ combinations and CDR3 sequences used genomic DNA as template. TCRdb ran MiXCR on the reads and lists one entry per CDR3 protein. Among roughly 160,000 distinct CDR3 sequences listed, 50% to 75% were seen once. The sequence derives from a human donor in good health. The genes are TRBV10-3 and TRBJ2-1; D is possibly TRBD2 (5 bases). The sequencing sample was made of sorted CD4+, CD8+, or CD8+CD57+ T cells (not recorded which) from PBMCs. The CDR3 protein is CAISDLRAVYDEQFS. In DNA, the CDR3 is TGTGCCATCAGTGATTTGAGGGCCGTATACGATGAGCAGTTCTCC.